Shown below are 11 T cell receptor beta chains from a single sample sequenced in a study of a mutant IDH1 vaccine in newly diagnosed glioma. Time point here: baseline, week 1 (first vaccination visit). Treatment reported: pre-vaccination baseline after standard-of-care therapy. Libraries were prepared by immunoSEQ multiplex PCR; TCRdb keeps only in-frame clonotypes and omits some of them. In the table there are about 67,000 clones, 65% to 85% of which are singletons. Sequenced material: peripheral blood mononuclear cells (PBMCs), taken from a glioma patient treated with radiotherapy, temozolomide or both. The receptor set was obtained from a woman aged 18 to 35 with glioma. Some clones in this sample may be carry-over from other donors' samples.

This chain joins TRBV30 and TRBJ1-2; D may be TRBD1 (5 bases). V shed 1 base and J shed 4 bases, with 13 bases lying between them. The CDR3 is 14 amino acids. Germline V gene data show CDR1 as GTSNPN and CDR2 as SVGIG (reference sequence). CDR3 in amino acids: CAWSGRGVTYGYTF. The CDR3 nucleotides are TGTGCCTGGAGTGGACGAGGGGTGACCTATGGCTACACCTTC. Full variable domain (outside the CDR3, taken from reference TRBV30 and TRBJ1-2): SQTIHQWPATLVQPVGSPLSLECTVEGTSNPNLYWYRQAAGRGLQLLFYSVGIGQISSEVPQNLSASRPQDRQFILSSKKLLLSDSGFYLCAWSGRGVTYGYTFGSGTRLTVV.

V and J are TRBV5-4 and TRBJ2-2; D gene ambiguous. Germline V gene lookup returns CDR1 SGHNT and CDR2 YYREEE (reference sequence). The V and J ends lost 4 bases and 2 bases respectively, with 3 bases between them. This CDR3 is 12 amino acids long. Written as DNA, the CDR3 is TGTGCCAGCAGCCCTAACACCGGGGAGCTGTTTTTT. Protein product: CASSPNTGELFF.

This clone was seen only a few times. The gene calls are TRBV6-5 and TRBJ1-3; 11 positions match TRBD1. V was pared by 2 bases and J by 4 bases, with 4 bases of the junction left unmatched. The germline gives CDR1 MNHEY, CDR2 SVGAGI. The CDR3 consists of 16 residues. DNA of the CDR3: TGTGCCAGCAGTTACAGGACAGGGGGCGCCGGAAACACCATATATTTT. This gives the protein CASSYRTGGAGNTIYF.

The J gene is TRBJ2-7, the V gene TRBV28; weak D call: TRBD2 (6 bases). V was shortened by 3 bases and J by 4 bases, with 13 bases between the two germline ends. CDR3 length: 14 residues. Germline CDR1 and CDR2: MDHEN and SYDVKM. CDR3 sequence reads: CASSLVGGLYEQYF. CDR3 in DNA: TGTGCCAGCAGTTTGGTGGGAGGTCTTTACGAGCAGTACTTC.

The chain has TRBV6-4 and TRBJ2-2; D not certain. The CDR3 runs 12 residues. Germline CDR1 reads MRHNA; CDR2 reads SNTAGT. V shed 5 bases and J shed 2 bases, with 3 bases lying between them. CDR3 bases: TGTGCCAGCAGTACAAACACCGGGGAGCTGTTTTTT. This sequence encodes CASSTNTGELFF.

The rearrangement joins TRBV30 to TRBJ2-7; D perhaps matches TRBD2 (5 bases). The germline V gene encodes CDR1 GTSNPN and CDR2 SVGIG (reference sequence). V was clipped by 2 bases and J by 2 bases, with 13 bases between them. CDR3 length equals 14 residues. The CDR3: CAWSRPGFTYEQYF. CDR3 DNA: TGTGCCTGGAGTCGGCCGGGGTTTACCTACGAGCAGTACTTC.

The chain employs TRBV29-1 and TRBJ1-3; 7 bases align to TRBD1. The junction had 7 bases not matched to a gene; V was cut back by 4 bases and J by 4 bases. Germline CDR1 and CDR2: SQVTM and ANQGSEA. The CDR3 extends over 14 amino acids. This CDR3 is CSVVVGGAGNTIYF. The CDR3 DNA is TGCAGCGTTGTGGTAGGGGGCGCCGGAAACACCATATATTTT.

This clone was detected only a few times. The chain couples TRBV7-9 to TRBJ2-5, with 8 bases that match TRBD2. Germline CDR1 and CDR2: SEHNR and FQNEAQ (reference sequence). Trimming at V came to 1 base and at J to 7 bases, leaving 5 bases not matched to a gene. The CDR3 contains 14 residues. The CDR3 DNA reads TGTGCCAGCAGCTTAGAAAGCGGGAGCCGGACCCAGTACTTC. Residues: CASSLESGSRTQYF.

The chain uses TRBV6-1 and TRBJ1-1; 7 bases are shared with TRBD1. Germline CDR1 and CDR2: MNHNS and SASEGT. CDR3 size: 15 residues. With V trimmed by 2 bases and J by 0 bases, 3 bases remained unmatched. The CDR3 DNA reads TGTGCCAGCAGTGAATCGACAGGGCTGAACACTGAAGCTTTCTTT. As protein: CASSESTGLNTEAFF.

This rearrangement joins TRBV6-5 to TRBJ2-2; a weak D match, TRBD1 (5 bases). V lost 2 bases and J 0 bases, leaving 7 bases between the germline ends. There are 15 residues in the CDR3. CDR1 is MNHEY, CDR2 SVGAGI, per germline. CDR3 region: CASSYRQPNTGELFF. DNA of the CDR3: TGTGCCAGCAGTTACAGACAGCCGAACACCGGGGAGCTGTTTTTT.

The V gene is TRBV7-8, the J gene TRBJ2-7, with D unresolved. Germline V gene sequence: CDR1 SGHVS, CDR2 FQNEAQ. V lost 0 bases and J 6 bases, leaving 6 bases between the germline ends. The CDR3 runs to 12 residues. CDR3 residues: CASSLAHPEQYF. The CDR3 coding sequence is TGTGCCAGCAGCTTAGCGCACCCCGAGCAGTACTTC.